This T cell receptor (beta chain) was captured in a study of PD-1 blockade in classical Hodgkin lymphoma. Study in general: On a schedule of every 2 weeks, patients received nivolumab 3 mg/kg intravenously.

Each patient relapsed following autologous stem cell transplantation, and prior brentuximab vedotin exposure differed. This clone has just one count. CDR3 size: 13 residues. With 5 bases removed from V and 0 bases from J, the gap between germline ends came to 5 bases. Germline V gene data show CDR1 as MNHNY and CDR2 as SVGAGI (reference sequence). Sequenced by immunoSEQ multiplex PCR; TCRdb stores in-frame clones only, minus some. There are just under 100,000 clones in the sample; over 80% occur only once, and 12% lies in the top ten. The sequence came from a human donor with classical Hodgkin lymphoma. Sample: peripheral blood mononuclear cells (PBMCs), taken at baseline. The chain links TRBV6-6 to TRBJ2-1; D is perhaps TRBD1 (5 bases). The CDR3 sequence: CASSGASYNEQFF. The CDR3 bases are TGTGCCAGCAGTGGGGCCTCCTACAATGAGCAGTTCTTC.